The 13 T cell receptor beta chains reported below all come from one sample, sequenced in a study of blood T cell repertoires in COVID-19. Assay: immunoSEQ multiplex PCR; the TCRdb copy retains only in-frame clones and omits some. The data hold 280,000 or so clones, with roughly 88% observed a single time. The sequencing sample was made of peripheral blood. The receptor set was obtained from a man aged 18 to 30 with active or convalescent COVID-19.

The chain couples TRBV11-2 to TRBJ2-5; a weak D match, TRBD1 (6 bases). This CDR3 is 14 amino acids long. CDR1 is SGHAT and CDR2 is FQNNGV in the germline V gene. V lost 1 base to trimming and J lost 6 bases, with 12 bases between them. The CDR3 bases are TGTGCCAGCAGCTTAGCACAGGGATTACAGACCCAGTACTTC. Residues: CASSLAQGLQTQYF.

The chain couples TRBV19 to TRBJ1-6; a weak D match, TRBD1 (6 bases). Deletions cut 6 bases from V and 10 bases from J, with 16 bases between. This CDR3 is 14 amino acids long. Germline CDR1 LNHDA, CDR2 SQIVND (reference sequence). CDR3 loop: CASRPLGAESPLHF. The CDR3 DNA is TGTGCCAGTAGACCTTTGGGGGCTGAATCACCCCTCCACTTT.

This sequence joins TRBV11-2 and TRBJ1-6, with D unresolved. The CDR3 is 17 residues long. Germline V gene lookup returns CDR1 SGHAT and CDR2 FQNNGV. V lost 2 bases to trimming and J lost 0 bases, with 11 bases between them. CDR3 coding DNA: TGTGCCAGCAGCTTAAATTACCTGAGCTCCTATAATTCACCCCTCCACTTT. It encodes CASSLNYLSSYNSPLHF.

This clone was found once. V and J are TRBV6-1 and TRBJ2-6, with D perhaps TRBD1 (5 bases). Germline values: CDR1 MNHNS, CDR2 SASEGT. CDR3 length: 15 residues. The V gene lost 0 bases and the J gene lost 12 bases, with 15 bases spanning the gap. This chain's CDR3 is CASSEARQSFSVLTF. The CDR3 nucleotides read TGTGCCAGCAGTGAAGCTCGACAGTCATTCTCCGTCCTGACTTTC.

This chain links TRBV29-1 with TRBJ2-7; 9 nucleotides agree with TRBD1. Germline CDR1 reads SQVTM; CDR2 reads ANQGSEA. CDR3 length: 14 amino acids. V trimming: 7 bases; J trimming: 4 bases; junction bases outside the gene matches: 11. Written as DNA, the CDR3 is TGCAGCGCCGGGTCCCAGGACAGGGGATACGAGCAGTACTTC. Protein: CSAGSQDRGYEQYF.

The J gene is TRBJ2-1, the V gene TRBV7-9; 9 nucleotides align to TRBD2. Unmatched junction bases numbered 3, after V lost 5 bases and J lost 4 bases. The CDR3 length is 14 residues. The germline CDR1 and CDR2 sequences are SEHNR and FQNEAQ (reference sequence). The CDR3 nucleotides read TGTGCCAGCAGCCTTAGCGGGAGTTACAATGAGCAGTTCTTC. This sequence encodes CASSLSGSYNEQFF.

This clone was seen more than once but under ten times. The chain uses TRBV5-1 and TRBJ1-5, with no clear D. The CDR3 loop spans 13 amino acids. Germline V lookup: CDR1 SGHRS, CDR2 YFSETQ. The V and J ends lost 4 bases and 4 bases respectively, with 9 bases between them. The CDR3 here is CASSPEMNQPQHF. Here the CDR3 DNA reads TGCGCCAGCAGCCCGGAGATGAATCAGCCCCAGCATTTT.

The rearrangement joins TRBV6-5 to TRBJ1-2; D uncertain. CDR1 is MNHEY, CDR2 SVGAGI, per germline. The CDR3 sequence is 13 residues long. The V end was cut by 2 bases, the J end by 8 bases, with 12 bases between. This chain's CDR3 is CASSYELARGYTF. In DNA form, the CDR3 reads TGTGCCAGCAGTTACGAGTTAGCAAGGGGCTACACCTTC.

The rearrangement links TRBV4-2 to TRBJ1-5; tentatively, D is TRBD1 (5 bases). The CDR3 extends over 15 amino acids. The V end lost 1 base, the J end lost 7 bases, and 14 bases lay between the germline ends. The germline CDR1 and CDR2 sequences are LGHNA and YNFKEQ. Here the CDR3 DNA reads TGTGCCAGCAGCCAAGTTGTGGGGGGTCGACAGCCCCAGCATTTT. Its translation is CASSQVVGGRQPQHF.

The CDR3 bases are TGTGCCAGCAGCGGAAACCCAGGGTTAACTAATGAAAAACTGTTTTTT. It encodes CASSGNPGLTNEKLFF. The chain carries TRBV9 and TRBJ1-4; weak D call: TRBD1 (5 bases). This CDR3 has 16 residues. V lost 3 bases and J lost 1, with 13 bases in between. CDR1 and CDR2 from the germline V gene are SGDLS and YYNGEE.

The sample holds a few counts of this clone. The identical CDR3 is also encoded by other nucleotide sequences in the sample. This chain uses TRBV18 with TRBJ1-1, with a weak D call TRBD1 (6 bases). Between the trimmed V and J ends, which lost 1 base and 4 bases, there was a span of 10 bases. The CDR3 has 14 amino acids. Per germline, CDR1 KGHSH and CDR2 LQKENI. The CDR3 region is CASSPREGGTEAFF. CDR3 sequence (DNA): TGTGCCAGCTCACCACGGGAGGGGGGCACTGAAGCTTTCTTT.

V usage is TRBV13 and J usage is TRBJ2-3; TRBD1 agrees at 7 bases. The germline gives CDR1 PRHDT, CDR2 FYEKMQ (reference sequence). The CDR3 totals 15 residues. The junction had 5 bases not matched to a gene; V was cut back by 2 bases and J by 3 bases. CDR3 amino acids: CASSLRQGVTDTQYF. CDR3 DNA: TGTGCCAGCAGCTTAAGGCAGGGGGTTACAGATACGCAGTATTTT.

The chain recombines TRBV4-3 with TRBJ1-2; maybe TRBD1 (5 bases). CDR1 LGHNA and CDR2 YSLEER come from the germline V gene. This CDR3 is 17 amino acids long. V was pared by 1 base and J by 0 bases, with 15 bases between. CDR3 sequence reads: CASSQGPAGDSNYGYTF. The CDR3 DNA follows: TGCGCCAGCAGCCAAGGCCCCGCGGGGGACTCTAACTATGGCTACACCTTC.